This TCR beta chain emerged from a study of blood T cell repertoires in COVID-19. Study summary: Material from acute and convalescent COVID-19 was sourced from the United States, Italy and Spain. T cells, B-cell-depleted T cells, or PBMCs supplied cDNA or gDNA.

Original data processing: Cell counts per sample came from amplifying reference gene primers. The protocol was immunoSEQ multiplex PCR, while the TCRdb copy is restricted to in-frame clones and leaves out a portion. V, J and clone size reflect that table, while D and trimming were determined from the DNA. The sample has several thousand clones; approximately 91% are singletons. J gave up 5 bases and V 7 bases, and 11 bases lay outside the gene matches. CDR1 and CDR2 from the germline V gene are SNHLY and FYNNEI. The length of the CDR3 is 14 residues. This rearrangement joins TRBV2 to TRBJ2-7; TRBD1 matches at 7 bases. The source of this sequence is a woman in her forties or fifties with active COVID-19. The material sequenced was peripheral blood. The CDR3 loop is CASMGARGIDEQYF. CDR3 DNA sequence: TGTGCCAGCATGGGGGCCAGGGGGATAGACGAGCAGTACTTC.